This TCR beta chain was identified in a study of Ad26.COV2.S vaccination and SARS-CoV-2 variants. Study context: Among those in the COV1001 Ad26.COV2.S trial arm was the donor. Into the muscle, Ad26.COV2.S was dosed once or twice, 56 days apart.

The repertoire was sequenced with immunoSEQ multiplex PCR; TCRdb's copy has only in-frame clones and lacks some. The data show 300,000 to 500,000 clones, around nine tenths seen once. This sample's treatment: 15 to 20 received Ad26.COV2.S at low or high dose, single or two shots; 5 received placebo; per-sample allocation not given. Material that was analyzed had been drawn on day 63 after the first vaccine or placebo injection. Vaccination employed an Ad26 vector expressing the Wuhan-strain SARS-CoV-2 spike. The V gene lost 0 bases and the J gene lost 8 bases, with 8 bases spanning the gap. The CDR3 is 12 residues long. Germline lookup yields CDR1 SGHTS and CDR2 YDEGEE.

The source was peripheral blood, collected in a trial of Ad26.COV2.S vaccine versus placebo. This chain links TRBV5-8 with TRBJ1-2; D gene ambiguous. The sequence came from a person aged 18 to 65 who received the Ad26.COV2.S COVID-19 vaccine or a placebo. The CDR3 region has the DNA TGTGCCAGCAGCTTGGTGCCTCCCGGCTACACCTTC. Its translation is CASSLVPPGYTF. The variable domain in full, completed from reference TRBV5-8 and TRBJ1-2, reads EAGVTQSPTHLIKTRGQQATLRCSPISGHTSVYWYQQALGLGLQFLLWYDEGEERNRGNFPPRFSGRQFPNYSSELNVNALELEDSALYLCASSLVPPGYTFGSGTRLTVV.